These 19 T cell receptor beta chains were sequenced from one sample in a study of immune evolution from preneoplasia to lung adenocarcinoma. The method was immunoSEQ multiplex PCR; TCRdb's version includes in-frame clones alone and lacks a portion of them. The sample lists about 4,600 clones, approximately 80% occurring once. The source material was FFPE adjacent normal lung tissue. The receptors derive from a donor at least 70 years old with lung adenocarcinoma.

V gene TRBV6-5 combines with J gene TRBJ1-3; 8 bases align to TRBD1. The germline V gene encodes CDR1 MNHEY and CDR2 SVGAGI. The ends lost 4 bases at V and 4 bases at J; junction bases unmatched: 6. The CDR3 extends over 15 amino acids. CDR3 residues: CASSSWTGPGNTIYF. The DNA for the CDR3 is TGTGCCAGCAGTTCCTGGACAGGGCCCGGAAACACCATATATTTT.

The chain carries TRBV6-4 and TRBJ2-4, with D possibly being TRBD2 (6 bases). CDR1 is MRHNA and CDR2 is SNTAGT in the germline V gene. The CDR3 length is 15 residues. The V end was cut by 8 bases, the J end by 0 bases, with 14 bases between. The CDR3 spells CASAGPGGAKNIQYF. CDR3 DNA: TGTGCCAGCGCCGGACCCGGGGGAGCCAAAAACATTCAGTACTTC.

This chain uses TRBV19 with TRBJ1-2, with 7 bases matching TRBD1. This CDR3 comprises 12 residues. CDR1 LNHDA and CDR2 SQIVND come from the germline V gene (reference sequence). The V gene end was trimmed by 10 bases and the J gene end by 6 bases; junction bases not matched to a gene: 8. CDR3 sequence reads: CATNGQAHGYTF. The CDR3 DNA reads TGTGCCACCAACGGACAGGCCCATGGCTACACCTTC.

The rearrangement joins TRBV15 to TRBJ2-1; 8 bases agree with TRBD2. Unmatched junction bases numbered 7, after V lost 9 bases and J lost 6 bases. The CDR3 is made up of 13 amino acids. Germline CDR1 reads LNHNV; CDR2 reads YYDKDF (reference sequence). DNA for the CDR3: TGTGCCACTGGGCCGGGAGGGGTCAATGAGCAGTTCTTC. It is translated as CATGPGGVNEQFF.

V is TRBV4-1 and J is TRBJ2-5; D is uncertain. The germline V and J ends were trimmed by 3 bases and 9 bases, with 11 bases remaining between them. The CDR3 contains 12 residues. Germline CDR1 reads MGHRA; CDR2 reads YSYEKL. DNA for the CDR3: TGCGCCAGCAGCCATTTAGAGGCGCCCCAGTACTTC. Residues: CASSHLEAPQYF.

This chain joins TRBV5-4 and TRBJ1-2, with a tentative D call TRBD1 (6 bases). This CDR3 comprises 12 residues. Germline V lookup: CDR1 SGHNT, CDR2 YYREEE (reference sequence). The V end lost 3 bases, the J end lost 7 bases, and 10 bases lay between the germline ends. The CDR3 protein is CASSSDSGGYTF. Written as DNA, the CDR3 is TGTGCCAGCAGCTCGGACAGTGGTGGCTACACCTTC.

This rearrangement joins TRBV30 to TRBJ1-2; D is possibly TRBD1 (6 bases). V was clipped by 2 bases and J by 3 bases, with 13 bases between them. This CDR3 region has 14 residues. Germline V gives CDR1 GTSNPN, CDR2 SVGIG (reference sequence). DNA of the CDR3: TGTGCCTGGAGTCGGGACATAAGGGACTATGGCTACACCTTC. This gives the protein CAWSRDIRDYGYTF.

The chain joins TRBV11-3 to TRBJ2-2; no clear D. CDR3 length: 13 amino acids. Germline V gene sequence: CDR1 SGHNT, CDR2 YENEEA. The V gene lost 6 bases and the J gene lost 3 bases, with 8 bases spanning the gap. The CDR3 DNA reads as TGTGCCAGCAGTACCAGCTACACCGGGGAGCTGTTTTTT. Protein product: CASSTSYTGELFF.

The genes are TRBV6-1 and TRBJ1-2; 10 positions agree with TRBD1. Unmatched junction bases numbered 6, after V lost 4 bases and J lost 4 bases. The CDR3 has 15 residues. Germline CDR1 and CDR2: MNHNS and SASEGT. The CDR3 region has the DNA TGTGCCAGCAGTGGAGGACAGGGGGTTGTCTATGGCTACACCTTC. This translates into CASSGGQGVVYGYTF.

The chain recombines TRBV7-9 with TRBJ1-4; D remains unclear. CDR3 length: 11 residues. Germline V gene sequence: CDR1 SEHNR, CDR2 FQNEAQ (reference sequence). The V gene lost 5 bases and the J gene lost 6 bases, with 4 bases spanning the gap. In DNA, the CDR3 is TGTGCCAGCAGCCGAGATGAAAAACTGTTTTTT. As protein: CASSRDEKLFF.

The rearrangement joins TRBV19 to TRBJ1-1; TRBD1 matches 7 bases. The CDR3 is made up of 15 amino acids. Germline-derived CDR1 and CDR2 are LNHDA and SQIVND (reference sequence). V lost 3 bases to trimming and J lost 5 bases; unmatched junction nucleotides: 9. The CDR3, as DNA: TGTGCCAGTAGTATGTCTGCAGGGGGTCGAACTGAAGCTTTCTTT. Its translation is CASSMSAGGRTEAFF. Using reference TRBV19 and TRBJ1-1 for the parts outside the CDR3, the full variable domain is DGGITQSPKYLFRKEGQNVTLSCEQNLNHDAMYWYRQDPGQGLRLIYYSQIVNDFQKGDIAEGYSVSREKKESFPLTVTSAQKNPTAFYLCASSMSAGGRTEAFFGQGTRLTVV.

The rearrangement links TRBV2 to TRBJ1-2; D gene unclear. CDR1 SNHLY and CDR2 FYNNEI come from the germline V gene. The CDR3 is made up of 16 amino acids. V shed 0 bases and J shed 7 bases, with 18 bases lying between them. The CDR3 sequence is CASSEALQAAPRGYTF. The DNA of the CDR3 is TGTGCCAGCAGTGAAGCGCTTCAGGCGGCCCCCCGTGGCTACACCTTC.

This rearrangement joins TRBV2 to TRBJ2-1; 11 bases align to TRBD2. Trimming removed 6 bases from V and 8 bases from J; junction bases left unmatched: 9. The CDR3 is 15 residues long. Germline V gene data show CDR1 as SNHLY and CDR2 as FYNNEI. CDR3 protein: CASRGGLAGGDEQFF. The DNA of the CDR3 is TGTGCCAGCAGGGGCGGACTAGCGGGTGGGGATGAGCAGTTCTTC.

This clone was seen only a few times. This chain links TRBV14 with TRBJ2-1, with TRBD2 matching over 11 bases. This CDR3 region has 17 residues. Germline CDR1 reads SGHDN; CDR2 reads FVKESK. V was pared by 3 bases and J by 8 bases, with 12 bases of the junction left unmatched. The CDR3 sequence: CASSHPTTSGSFDEQFF. CDR3 DNA sequence: TGTGCCAGCAGCCACCCCACCACTAGCGGGAGTTTCGATGAGCAGTTCTTC.

The genes are TRBV11-1 and TRBJ2-7, with D perhaps matching TRBD1 (6 bases). Germline V lookup: CDR1 SGHAT, CDR2 FQDESV (reference sequence). The CDR3 is 16 amino acids. The V and J ends lost 5 bases and 0 bases respectively, with 17 bases between them. In DNA, the CDR3 is TGTGCCAGCAGCGGAACCGGGACACCGAGCTCCTACGAGCAGTACTTC. Protein: CASSGTGTPSSYEQYF.

Relative to its sample, this clone is large. The chain links TRBV18 to TRBJ1-2; the D is unclear. CDR1 is KGHSH and CDR2 is LQKENI in the germline V gene. The CDR3 has 15 residues. Deletions cut 0 bases from V and 2 bases from J, with 10 bases between. Here the CDR3 DNA reads TGTGCCAGCTCACCACCCTTGTCTCCGAACTATGGCTACACCTTC. Translating it yields CASSPPLSPNYGYTF.

This rearrangement joins TRBV2 to TRBJ2-3, with 7 bases identical to TRBD2. The CDR3 consists of 15 residues. Per germline, CDR1 SNHLY and CDR2 FYNNEI. The J segment lost 6 bases and the V segment lost 1 base, leaving 7 bases of the junction unmatched. This CDR3 is CASSEGDYVADTQYF. The CDR3 nucleotides are TGTGCCAGCAGTGAAGGGGACTATGTGGCTGATACGCAGTATTTT.

This clone is a singleton in its sample. This chain uses TRBV2 with TRBJ2-7; TRBD2 is a possible D gene (5 bases). Germline loops: CDR1 SNHLY, CDR2 FYNNEI. CDR3 length: 19 amino acids. Trimming took 6 bases from V and 5 from J, leaving 32 bases between them. Here the CDR3 reads CASSRITGSGDHPFDEQYF. The DNA for the CDR3 is TGTGCCAGCAGCAGAATAACCGGTTCCGGGGATCATCCATTTGACGAGCAGTACTTC.

This chain connects TRBV7-9 to TRBJ2-7; 13 bases fit TRBD2. Trimming cost V 4 bases and J 7 bases; bases outside gene matches: 7. Germline V lookup: CDR1 SEHNR, CDR2 FQNEAQ (reference sequence). The CDR3 length is 15 residues. Here the CDR3 DNA reads TGTGCCAGCAGCTCAGGACTAGCGGGAGTATGGGAGCAGTACTTC. Amino acid sequence: CASSSGLAGVWEQYF.